This TCR beta chain came from a study of regulatory T cells in long-lasting Graves disease. Study observations and caveats: More public clonotypes were shared by persistent patients (around 2,800) than by new patients (roughly 1,000). Favored gene segments in persistent disease were TRBV28, TRBJ1-2 and TRBJ2-5.

Remarks on this clonotype: Antigen specificity is unknown.

V was cut by 6 bases and J by 1 base, with 8 bases left in between. The CDR3 contains 13 residues. The germline V gene has CDR1 KGHDR and CDR2 SFDVKD. Investigators prepared the TCR beta libraries by applying iRepertoire HTBI primers and Arm-PCR of CDR3 regions. Study processing details: Sample data revealed approximately 60 TRBV and under 15 TRBJ segments. TCRdb redid the calling of the multiplex PCR reads with MiXCR, one entry per CDR3 protein. Clone size and V and J calls follow TCRdb, not the original study. The data contain over 650,000 distinct CDR3 sequences, around 30% of them singletons. Time point specified: persistent/refractory GD, antithyroid drugs over 5 years with positive TRAb. Preparation of the TCR library used RNA extracted from PBMCs.

The input for sequencing was peripheral blood mononuclear cells (PBMCs), taken when the disease was refractory, from a patient treated with antithyroid drugs. This TCR was sampled from a female donor with Graves disease. J is TRBJ1-1 and V is TRBV24-1; D is undetermined. The CDR3 here is CATSTWGNTEAFF. CDR3 DNA sequence: TGTGCCACCAGTACTTGGGGGAACACTGAAGCTTTCTTT.